Given below is one T cell receptor beta chain in context. The sample is drawn from a study of cytomegalovirus exposure and HLA in healthy donors. The data were produced by immunoSEQ multiplex PCR, yet TCRdb's version contains in-frame clones alone and is incomplete. The data hold about 160,000 clones, with around 81% observed a single time. The CDR3 contains 16 residues. After removal of 0 bases from V and 10 bases from J, the junction contained 7 bases not matched to a gene. Per germline, CDR1 LGHNA and CDR2 YSLEER. The sequence came from a man between 25 and 39 years old in good health and CMV-seropositive. Sequencing was done on a sample of PBMCs. This sequence joins TRBV4-3 and TRBJ1-6; 9 bases agree with TRBD1. CDR3 nucleotide sequence: TGCGCCAGCAGCCAAGATCGGACAGGGGTAGGATCACCCCTCCACTTT. Its protein is CASSQDRTGVGSPLHF.